This TCR beta chain is from a study of T-cell memory formation after mild COVID-19. In the study overall: TCR clusters mostly belonged to single donors.

This clonotype showed up just a few times. J gave up 2 bases and V 0 bases, and 4 bases lay outside the gene matches. This CDR3 contains 15 residues. Germline V CDR1 and CDR2: DFQATT, SNEGSKA (reference sequence). TCRdb re-called the 5' RACE reads with MiXCR, one entry per CDR3 protein. The sample carries hundreds of thousands of distinct CDR3 sequences, around 15% recorded once. The origin of this receptor is a man younger than 30 who had mild COVID-19 (a few samples of this study predate the infection). Cell type and time point are not known. Sequenced: PBMCs or a T cell subset sorted from them (not recorded which). The chain carries TRBV20-1 and TRBJ2-3; 8 bases fit TRBD2. The CDR3 spells CSARDPGGVTDTQYF. DNA of the CDR3: TGCAGTGCTAGAGATCCGGGGGGGGTCACAGATACGCAGTATTTT.